This TCR beta chain emerged from a study of T-cell reconstitution after alpha-beta-depleted transplantation in children. Study findings and constraints: As was reported, about two months after transplant, alpha-beta T cells came from several hundred expanded graft clones. Hyperexpanded clones declined; after one year, newly produced T cells mostly supplied diversity. There were some patients whose high TCRbeta diversity at day 60 came from surviving recipient T cells and thymic progenitors.

This clonotype occurred many times. Antigen specificity is unknown. The CDR3 spans 13 residues. The V gene lost 4 bases and the J gene lost 9 bases, with 15 bases spanning the gap. CDR1 and CDR2 (germline): LGHNA, YSLEER. Unique molecular identifiers featured in how the TCRbeta library was prepared. Each CDR3 protein gets one entry after TCRdb re-called the PCR reads with MiXCR. The sample lists 330,000 or so distinct CDR3 sequences, 7.5% to 9% occurring once. The sequences come from peripheral blood, collected 360 days after TCRalphabeta/CD19-depleted stem cell transplant. The sequence came from a female patient younger than 10 who had a stem cell transplant for Fanconi anemia, so the T cells may come from the graft donor. The chain recombines TRBV4-3 with TRBJ2-5, with D perhaps matching TRBD2 (5 bases). Here the CDR3 reads CASSLSWEQAQYF. DNA of the CDR3: TGCGCCAGCAGCCTGAGTTGGGAGCAGGCCCAGTACTTC.